Presented here are 3 T cell receptor beta chains from one specimen sequenced in a study of T cells after yellow fever vaccination. One entry per CDR3 protein results from TCRdb running MiXCR on the 5' RACE reads. The profile shows 140,000 to 150,000 distinct CDR3 sequences, 5% to 7.5% of them singletons. The sample here was CD4+ T cells sorted from PBMCs, taken 10 days after the yellow fever booster vaccination. Receptor source: a man aged 25-45 years who received the YFV17D yellow fever vaccine.

Many counts were recorded for this clonotype. The chain recombines TRBV9 with TRBJ2-1; 14 nucleotides match TRBD2. V lost 0 bases to trimming and J lost 10 bases; unmatched junction nucleotides: 3. The CDR3 runs 15 residues. Germline-derived CDR1 and CDR2 are SGDLS and YYNGEE. Here the CDR3 DNA reads TGTGCCAGCAGCGTAGGACTAGCGGGAGGGCCCGAGCAGTTCTTC. This sequence encodes CASSVGLAGGPEQFF.

This clonotype was counted at least ten times. J is TRBJ2-7 and V is TRBV10-3; D gene unclear. The germline gives CDR1 ENHRY, CDR2 SYGVKD. With 2 bases removed from V and 2 bases from J, the gap between germline ends came to 13 bases. The CDR3 consists of 15 residues. In nucleotides, the CDR3 is TGTGCCATCAGTGAGCGCGACGGTTTCGCCTACGAGCAGTACTTC. Its translation is CAISERDGFAYEQYF.

This clonotype has a handful of counts. The V and J genes are TRBV29-1 and TRBJ2-3; TRBD2 is a possible D gene (6 bases). The CDR3 length is 13 residues. Trimming removed 8 bases at V and 0 bases at J, with 12 bases between. CDR1 SQVTM and CDR2 ANQGSEA come from the germline V gene. The CDR3: CSSTGDSTDTQYF. Here the CDR3 DNA reads TGCAGCTCCACGGGGGACAGCACAGATACGCAGTATTTT.